These 9 T cell receptor beta chains share one sample of origin, sequenced in a study of CD8 T cells in ankylosing spondylitis. From the 5' RACE reads, TCRdb called clonotypes with MiXCR, one entry per CDR3 protein. The sample records fewer than 250,000 distinct CDR3 sequences, roughly a tenth being singletons. Material: blood, either unsorted or a sorted T cell fraction (not recorded which). The receptors come from a male donor with ankylosing spondylitis or in good health (not recorded which).

At least ten counts were recorded for this clonotype. The chain links TRBV3-1 to TRBJ1-6, with D hard to call. The germline gives CDR1 LGHDT, CDR2 YNNKEL (reference sequence). V gave up 0 bases and J gave up 0 bases, with 9 bases separating them. The CDR3 is 17 amino acids. CDR3 nucleotides: TGTGCCAGCAGCCAAGAGGCCAGGAGCTCCTATAATTCACCCCTCCACTTT. As protein: CASSQEARSSYNSPLHF.

The table lists this clonotype with many counts. The CDR3, as DNA: TGTGCCAGCAGCCAGGACAGCTTCACTGAAGCTTTCTTT. This gives the protein CASSQDSFTEAFF. The gene calls are TRBV5-5 and TRBJ1-1; D may be TRBD1 (6 bases). CDR1 is SGHKS and CDR2 is YYEKEE in the germline V gene (reference sequence). Trimming stripped 4 bases from V and 4 bases from J, with 11 bases between. CDR3 size: 13 residues.

This clonotype was recorded at least ten times. This chain uses TRBV28 with TRBJ2-1, with 12 bases identical to TRBD2. Per the germline V gene, CDR1 is MDHEN and CDR2 is SYDVKM. The CDR3 loop spans 16 amino acids. V lost 1 base to trimming and J lost 2 bases; unmatched junction nucleotides: 0. The chain's CDR3 is CASSLSSGGAYNEQFF. The CDR3 DNA reads as TGTGCCAGCAGTTTATCTAGCGGGGGGGCCTACAATGAGCAGTTCTTC. Supplemented by reference TRBV28 and TRBJ2-1, the full variable domain reads DVKVTQSSRYLVKRTGEKVFLECVQDMDHENMFWYRQDPGLGLRLIYFSYDVKMKEKGDIPEGYSVSREKKERFSLILESASTNQTSMYLCASSLSSGGAYNEQFFGPGTRLTVL.

This clonotype was observed a handful of times. The chain has TRBV5-1 and TRBJ2-4; D gene uncertain. Germline values: CDR1 SGHRS, CDR2 YFSETQ. V was shortened by 0 bases and J by 2 bases, with 9 bases between the two germline ends. The CDR3 contains 15 residues. CDR3 nucleotide sequence: TGCGCCAGCAGCTTGGCTAGTAGATCCAAAAACATTCAGTACTTC. It codes for CASSLASRSKNIQYF.

This clonotype has at least ten counts. The chain is built from TRBV6-5 and TRBJ1-3, with D perhaps matching TRBD1 (6 bases). CDR1 and CDR2 from the germline V gene are MNHEY and SVGAGI. The CDR3 is 17 amino acids. With 0 bases removed from V and 3 bases from J, the gap between germline ends came to 15 bases. This chain's CDR3 is CASSYSLQGRGGNTIYF. The CDR3 region has the DNA TGTGCCAGCAGTTACTCTCTCCAGGGGCGCGGTGGAAACACCATATATTTT.

The rearrangement uses TRBV29-1 and TRBJ1-1; TRBD1 matches 9 bases. After removal of 7 bases from V and 2 bases from J, the junction contained 14 bases not matched to a gene. Germline CDR1 is SQVTM and CDR2 is ANQGSEA. This CDR3 has 16 amino acids. The CDR3 reads CSAVWDRVSPNTEAFF. The CDR3, as DNA: TGCAGCGCTGTTTGGGACAGGGTAAGCCCAAACACTGAAGCTTTCTTT.

This clonotype was counted between two and nine times. The genes are TRBV30 and TRBJ1-1, with D possibly TRBD1 on 6 matching bases. The V end was cut by 8 bases, the J end by 5 bases, with 15 bases between. CDR1 and CDR2 (germline): GTSNPN, SVGIG (reference sequence). This CDR3 has 12 residues. The chain's CDR3 is CAVARGATEAFF. The CDR3 DNA is TGTGCCGTAGCTCGGGGGGCTACTGAAGCTTTCTTT.

This clonotype was observed at least ten times. This chain connects TRBV15 to TRBJ1-1; no clear D. The CDR3 length is 13 residues. Trimming cost V 0 bases and J 4 bases, with 6 bases left between them. Germline lookup yields CDR1 LNHNV and CDR2 YYDKDF (reference sequence). The CDR3 nucleotides read TGTGCCACCAGCAGAGATACGGGCACTGAAGCTTTCTTT. It codes for CATSRDTGTEAFF.

This clonotype was seen repeatedly, ten times or more. The chain recombines TRBV12-3 or TRBV12-4 with TRBJ1-4, with 7 bases that match TRBD1. This CDR3 contains 16 residues. V shed 6 bases, J shed 5 bases, and the junction held 12 bases outside the gene matches. For the CDR3, the DNA is TGTGCCAGCAGGGCCGGGACAGAAAGCCTCAATGAAAAACTGTTTTTT. Translation: CASRAGTESLNEKLFF.